The clone carrying this T cell receptor beta chain was detected ten times or more. Its specificity is unknown. The junction departs from the called germline gene at one end, perhaps through a read error. Germline loops: CDR1 KGHSH, CDR2 LQKENI. CDR3 length: 14 residues. TCRdb re-called the 5' RACE reads with MiXCR, one entry per CDR3 protein. The sample has 200,000 to 250,000 distinct CDR3 sequences; about 26% are singletons. The data are from a study of CD8 T cells in ankylosing spondylitis. Regarding the study as a whole: Disease-associated clones were reportedly significantly overrepresented in matched ankylosing spondylitis synovial fluid. Disease-linked clones proved CD8+ and comparatively uncommon in peripheral blood.

V is TRBV18 and J is TRBJ2-1; D not certain. The origin of this receptor is a male donor with ankylosing spondylitis or in good health (not recorded which). Sequenced input: blood, either unsorted or a sorted T cell fraction (not recorded which). The CDR3 spells CASSPLTGYDEQFF. CDR3 DNA: TGTGCCAGCTCACCATTGACGGGCTACGATGAGCAGTTCTTC. The full variable domain, with the rest looked up from reference TRBV18 and TRBJ2-1, is NAGVMQNPRHLVRRRGQEARLRCSPMKGHSHVYWYRQLPEEGLKFMVYLQKENIIDESGMPKERFSAEFPKEGPSILRIQQVVRGDSAAYFCASSPLTGYDEQFFGPGTRLTVL.